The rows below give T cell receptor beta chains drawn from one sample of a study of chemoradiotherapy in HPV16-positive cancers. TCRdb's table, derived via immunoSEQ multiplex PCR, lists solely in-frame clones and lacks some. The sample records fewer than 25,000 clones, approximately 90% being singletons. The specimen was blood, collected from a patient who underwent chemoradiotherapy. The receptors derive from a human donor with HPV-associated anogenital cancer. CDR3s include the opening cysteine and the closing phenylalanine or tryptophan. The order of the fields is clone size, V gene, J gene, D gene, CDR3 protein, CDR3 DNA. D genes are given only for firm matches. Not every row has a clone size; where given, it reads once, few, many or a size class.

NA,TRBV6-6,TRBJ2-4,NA,CASRFQGGNIQYF,TGTGCCAGCAGATTCCAGGGAGGAAACATTCAGTACTTC
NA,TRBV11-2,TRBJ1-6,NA,CASSSNYNSPLHF,TGTGCCAGCAGCTCGAACTATAATTCACCCCTCCACTTT
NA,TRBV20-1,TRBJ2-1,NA,CSARVLSEQFF,TGCAGTGCTAGAGTCCTTTCAGAGCAGTTCTTC
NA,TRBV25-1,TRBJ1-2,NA,CASSESPEINGYTF,TGTGCCAGCAGTGAATCCCCCGAAATCAATGGCTACACCTTC
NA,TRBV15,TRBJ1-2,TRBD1,CATSSKGAGYGYTF,TGTGCCACCAGCAGTAAGGGGGCTGGCTATGGCTACACCTTC
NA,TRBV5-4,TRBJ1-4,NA,CASSSGTLNEKLFF,TGTGCCAGCAGCTCCGGGACCCTAAATGAAAAACTGTTTTTT
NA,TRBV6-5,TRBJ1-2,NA,CASSQQTGIYGYTF,TGTGCCAGCAGCCAACAAACGGGAATATATGGCTACACCTTC
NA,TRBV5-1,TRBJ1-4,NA,CASRPGLTNEKLFF,TGCGCCAGCAGACCAGGGCTAACGAATGAAAAACTGTTTTTT
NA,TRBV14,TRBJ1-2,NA,CASSQELRAGGYTF,TGTGCCAGCAGCCAAGAACTCAGGGCGGGCGGCTACACCTTC
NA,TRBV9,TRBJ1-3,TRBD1,CASSSTGTDNTIYF,TGTGCCAGCAGCTCCACCGGGACAGACAACACCATATATTTT
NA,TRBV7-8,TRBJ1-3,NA,CASSLAPDGSGSGNTIYF,TGTGCCAGCAGCTTAGCGCCCGACGGCTCCGGCTCTGGAAACACCATATATTTT
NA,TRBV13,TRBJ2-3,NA,CASSLNQPDTQYF,TGTGCCAGCAGCTTAAACCAGCCAGATACGCAGTATTTT
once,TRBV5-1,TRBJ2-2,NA,CASSLDRAGELFF,TGCGCCAGCAGCTTGGACAGGGCCGGGGAGCTGTTTTTT
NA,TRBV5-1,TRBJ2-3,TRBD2,CASSGTSAVTDTQYF,TGCGCCAGCAGCGGAACTAGCGCCGTCACAGATACGCAGTATTTT
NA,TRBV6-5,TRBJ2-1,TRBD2,CASSKPSGGARQFF,TGTGCCAGCAGTAAGCCTAGCGGGGGGGCAAGGCAGTTCTTC
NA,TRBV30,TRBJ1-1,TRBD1,CASQGDTEAFF,TGTGCCTCCCAGGGGGACACTGAAGCTTTCTTT
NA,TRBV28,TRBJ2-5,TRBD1,CASSLTRTGEETQYF,TGTGCCAGCAGTTTAACCCGGACAGGGGAAGAGACCCAGTACTTC
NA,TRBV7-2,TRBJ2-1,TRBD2,CASSPERGRINEQFF,TGTGCCAGCAGCCCCGAGCGGGGGAGGATCAATGAGCAGTTCTTC
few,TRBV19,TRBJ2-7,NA,CASSIGPGSYEQYF,TGTGCCAGTAGTATAGGGCCGGGGTCCTACGAGCAGTACTTC
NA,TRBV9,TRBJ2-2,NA,CASSVEGATGELFF,TGTGCCAGCAGCGTTGAGGGCGCCACCGGGGAGCTGTTTTTT
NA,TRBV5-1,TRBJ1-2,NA,CASSQETGHYGYTF,TGCGCCAGCAGCCAGGAAACAGGGCACTATGGCTACACCTTC
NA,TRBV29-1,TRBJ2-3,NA,CSVGGPTDTQYF,TGCAGCGTGGGGGGACCCACAGATACGCAGTATTTT
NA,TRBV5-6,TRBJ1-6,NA,CASSLDPVSSYNSPLHF,TGTGCCAGCAGCTTGGACCCAGTGAGCTCCTATAATTCACCCCTCCACTTT
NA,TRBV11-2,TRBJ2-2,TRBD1,CASILGGALTNTGELFF,TGTGCCAGCATTCTAGGGGGCGCCCTGACGAACACCGGGGAGCTGTTTTTT
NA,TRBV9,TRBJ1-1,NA,CASSVDPRTEAFF,TGTGCCAGCAGCGTGGACCCCAGGACTGAAGCTTTCTTT
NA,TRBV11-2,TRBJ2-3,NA,CASSQGGGMVSTDTQYF,TGTGCCAGCAGCCAGGGGGGCGGGATGGTGAGCACAGATACGCAGTATTTT
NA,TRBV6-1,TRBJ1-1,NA,CASMSGSAGLLPAFF,TGTGCCAGCATGTCTGGAAGTGCGGGGCTACTGCCAGCTTTCTTT
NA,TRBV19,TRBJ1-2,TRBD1,CASTGQGLTNGYTF,TGTGCCAGTACCGGACAGGGGCTAACAAATGGATACACCTTC
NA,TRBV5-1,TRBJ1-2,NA,CASSPGTVDYGYTF,TGCGCCAGCAGCCCCGGAACGGTGGACTATGGCTACACCTTC
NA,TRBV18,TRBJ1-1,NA,CASSPSGRGNTEAFF,TGTGCCAGCTCACCCTCGGGACGGGGGAACACTGAAGCTTTCTTT
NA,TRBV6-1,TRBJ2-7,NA,CASSGDSYEQYF,TGTGCCAGCAGTGGGGATTCCTACGAGCAGTACTTC
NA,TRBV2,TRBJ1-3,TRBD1,CASRGTVTGNTIYF,TGTGCCAGCAGAGGGACAGTCACTGGAAACACCATATATTTT
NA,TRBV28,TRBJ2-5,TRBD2,CASSRAAGGLQETQYF,TGTGCCAGCAGCCGCGCCGCGGGGGGACTTCAAGAGACCCAGTACTTC
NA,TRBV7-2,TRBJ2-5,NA,CASSLARTVQETQYF,TGTGCCAGCAGCTTAGCCCGGACTGTCCAAGAGACCCAGTACTTC
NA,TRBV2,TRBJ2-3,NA,CASWGPFASTDTQYF,TGTGCCAGCTGGGGGCCCTTTGCTAGCACAGATACGCAGTATTTT
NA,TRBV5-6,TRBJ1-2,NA,CASSLDGTHGYTF,TGTGCCAGCAGCTTGGACGGGACCCATGGCTACACCTTC
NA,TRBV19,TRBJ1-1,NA,CASSPWSSTEAFF,TGTGCCAGTAGCCCCTGGTCGAGCACTGAAGCTTTCTTT
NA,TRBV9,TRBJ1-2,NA,CASSVAAEAYGYTF,TGTGCCAGCAGCGTAGCTGCGGAGGCCTATGGCTACACCTTC
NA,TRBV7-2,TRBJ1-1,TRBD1,CASSPRQGAGEAFF,TGTGCCAGCAGCCCGAGGCAGGGGGCAGGGGAAGCTTTCTTT
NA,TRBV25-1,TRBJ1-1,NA,CASSDHRPRGGAEAFF,TGTGCCAGCAGTGATCACCGACCCCGGGGAGGGGCTGAAGCTTTCTTT
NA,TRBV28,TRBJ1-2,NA,CASSSRTTTNYGYTF,TGTGCCAGCAGTTCCCGGACAACTACTAACTATGGCTACACCTTC
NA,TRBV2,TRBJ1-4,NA,CASRIGQNEKLFF,TGTGCCAGCAGGATCGGACAGAATGAAAAACTGTTTTTT
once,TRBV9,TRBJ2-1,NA,CASSVEVAPPQFF,TGTGCCAGCAGCGTAGAGGTAGCGCCTCCACAGTTCTTC
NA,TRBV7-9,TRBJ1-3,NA,CASSQNRNSGNTIYF,TGTGCCAGCAGCCAAAACAGGAACTCTGGAAACACCATATATTTT
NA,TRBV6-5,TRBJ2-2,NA,CASSDTNTGELFF,TGTGCCAGCAGTGACACGAACACCGGGGAGCTGTTTTTT
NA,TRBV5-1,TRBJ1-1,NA,CASSTGQPGRNTEAFF,TGCGCCAGCAGCACAGGACAGCCTGGGAGGAACACTGAAGCTTTCTTT